The 16 T cell receptor beta chains listed next were all sequenced from one sample in a study of identifying expanded T cells in peripheral blood. Measured with immunoSEQ multiplex PCR; TCRdb has only the in-frame clones, and not every one. The sample has about 110,000 clones; about 87% are singletons. Material: blood. The receptors were sampled from a person between 18 and 75 years old in good health.

The chain has TRBV11-2 and TRBJ2-1, with TRBD1 matching 7 bases. With 8 bases clipped from V and 1 base from J, the junction kept 5 bases outside the gene matches. This CDR3 is 14 amino acids long. Per the germline V gene, CDR1 is SGHAT and CDR2 is FQNNGV. Here the CDR3 reads CASRYRGSYNEQFF. Here the CDR3 DNA reads TGTGCCAGCCGATACAGGGGATCCTACAATGAGCAGTTCTTC.

This chain links TRBV2 with TRBJ1-4; possible D gene TRBD1, 5 bases. The CDR3 is 15 residues long. CDR1 and CDR2 (germline): SNHLY, FYNNEI. The V gene lost 7 bases and the J gene lost 4 bases, with 16 bases spanning the gap. The CDR3 loop reads CASTPTMGDNEKLFF. The CDR3 DNA follows: TGTGCCAGCACCCCTACGATGGGGGATAATGAAAAACTGTTTTTT. Together with reference TRBV2 and TRBJ1-4, the CDR3 gives the full variable domain: EPEVTQTPSHQVTQMGQEVILRCVPISNHLYFYWYRQILGQKVEFLVSFYNNEISEKSEIFDDQFSVERPDGSNFTLKIRSTKLEDSAMYFCASTPTMGDNEKLFFGSGTQLSVL.

The chain carries TRBV27 and TRBJ2-7, with TRBD2 identical over 13 bases. Germline trimming cut 5 bases from V and 4 bases from J; bases unmatched to any gene: 2. This CDR3 contains 14 residues. The V gene's germline CDR1 is MNHEY and CDR2 SMNVEV (reference sequence). CDR3 coding DNA: TGTGCCAGCAGTCGACTAGCGGGAGGTTACGAGCAGTACTTC. Its translation: CASSRLAGGYEQYF.

The V and J genes are TRBV11-2 and TRBJ1-3; D is uncertain. Germline values: CDR1 SGHAT, CDR2 FQNNGV. V lost 5 bases to trimming and J lost 0 bases, with 8 bases between them. The CDR3 extends over 14 amino acids. The CDR3 reads CASSNILSGNTIYF. CDR3 in DNA: TGTGCCAGCAGCAACATCCTCTCTGGAAACACCATATATTTT.

J is TRBJ1-1 and V is TRBV7-2, with D unresolved. The CDR3 extends over 14 amino acids. V was trimmed by 2 bases and J by 3 bases, leaving 10 bases between them. From germline, CDR1 is SGHTA and CDR2 FQGNSA. CDR3 in amino acids: CASSLQWGDTEAFF. DNA of the CDR3: TGTGCCAGCAGCTTACAGTGGGGAGACACTGAAGCTTTCTTT.

Regarding this clone: An end of the junction differs from the germline gene, which may be a read error. The gene calls are TRBV5-1 and TRBJ1-2; no definite D call. The CDR3 extends over 14 amino acids. CDR1 SGHRS and CDR2 YFSETQ come from the germline V gene. CDR3: CASSLSTDNHGYTF. The CDR3 nucleotides read TGCGCCAGCAGCTTGAGCACAGATAACCATGGCTACACCTTC.

The chain couples TRBV19 to TRBJ1-1; a weak D match, TRBD1 (5 bases). The CDR3 covers 13 residues. Per the germline V gene, CDR1 is LNHDA and CDR2 is SQIVND (reference sequence). The V gene lost 4 bases and the J gene lost 0 bases, with 6 bases spanning the gap. In nucleotides, the CDR3 is TGTGCCAGTAGTACAGGGATGAACACTGAAGCTTTCTTT. Its translation is CASSTGMNTEAFF.

The V and J genes are TRBV6-5 and TRBJ1-2; the D is unclear. The germline V and J ends were trimmed by 6 bases and 4 bases, with 15 bases remaining between them. This CDR3 spans 14 amino acids. In germline, CDR1 is MNHEY, CDR2 SVGAGI. The CDR3 reads CASSPSPWGYGYTF. As DNA, the CDR3 is TGTGCCAGCAGCCCCTCTCCATGGGGCTATGGCTACACCTTC.

The chain recombines TRBV5-6 with TRBJ2-1; D gene uncertain. V lost 0 bases, J lost 4 bases, and 8 bases lay in between. The CDR3 covers 14 residues. CDR1 and CDR2 from the germline V gene are SGHDT and YYEEEE. CDR3 bases: TGTGCCAGCAGCTTGGAGGGTAGATACAATGAGCAGTTCTTC. Translating it yields CASSLEGRYNEQFF.

The V call is TRBV7-9, the J call TRBJ2-5; 9 bases align to TRBD2. Germline V lookup: CDR1 SEHNR, CDR2 FQNEAQ (reference sequence). V lost 2 bases, J lost 4 bases, and 8 bases stayed unmatched. CDR3 length: 16 amino acids. Here the CDR3 reads CASSLISGSIRETQYF. Written as DNA, the CDR3 is TGTGCCAGCAGCTTAATTAGCGGGAGTATTCGAGAGACCCAGTACTTC.

This clone was observed a few times. The chain couples TRBV11-2 to TRBJ2-2, with 9 bases matching TRBD1. CDR1 is SGHAT and CDR2 is FQNNGV in the germline V gene. Trimming took 1 base from V and 4 from J; bases not matched to a gene: 4. This CDR3 is 16 amino acids long. Here the CDR3 reads CASSLGGTGSTGELFF. The CDR3 region has the DNA TGTGCCAGCAGCTTAGGTGGGACAGGGTCCACCGGGGAGCTGTTTTTT.

The chain employs TRBV5-1 and TRBJ2-2; D gene ambiguous. This CDR3 contains 15 residues. V lost 0 bases, J lost 0 bases, and 6 bases lay in between. Germline CDR1 is SGHRS and CDR2 is YFSETQ. Here the CDR3 DNA reads TGCGCCAGCAGCTTGGCCCTAGCGAACACCGGGGAGCTGTTTTTT. It encodes CASSLALANTGELFF.

V and J are TRBV25-1 and TRBJ1-2, with D perhaps TRBD1 (5 bases). This CDR3 is 16 amino acids long. The V gene lost 1 base and the J gene lost 8 bases, with 20 bases spanning the gap. Germline CDR1 reads MGHDK; CDR2 reads SYGVNS. CDR3: CASSESGEGPHIGYTF. The DNA for the CDR3 is TGTGCCAGCAGTGAATCGGGGGAAGGGCCTCATATAGGCTACACCTTC.

The V call is TRBV6-6, the J call TRBJ2-3; 7 nucleotides agree with TRBD1. This CDR3 contains 14 residues. Trimming cost V 6 bases and J 0 bases; bases outside gene matches: 3. The germline V gene has CDR1 MNHNY and CDR2 SVGAGI (reference sequence). The CDR3, as DNA: TGTGCCAGCAGCAACAGGGGTAGCACAGATACGCAGTATTTT. It encodes CASSNRGSTDTQYF.

The chain carries TRBV29-1 and TRBJ1-2; TRBD1 agrees at 7 bases. Germline values: CDR1 SQVTM, CDR2 ANQGSEA. After removal of 7 bases from V and 3 bases from J, the junction contained 8 bases not matched to a gene. CDR3 length equals 13 residues. Here the CDR3 reads CSALGTAHYGYTF. In DNA, the CDR3 is TGCAGCGCTCTTGGGACAGCCCACTATGGCTACACCTTC.

The rearrangement links TRBV30 to TRBJ1-4; 11 bases line up with TRBD1. The CDR3 length is 15 residues. CDR1 and CDR2 (germline): GTSNPN, SVGIG (reference sequence). Trimming removed 1 base from V and 8 bases from J; junction bases left unmatched: 6. CDR3 amino acids: CAWSGLDRGREKLFF. Written as DNA, the CDR3 is TGTGCCTGGAGTGGATTGGACAGGGGGCGAGAAAAACTGTTTTTT.